A single sample is the source of the 31 T cell receptor beta chains below, sequenced in a study of blood T cell repertoires in COVID-19. Generated by immunoSEQ multiplex PCR, the TCRdb table keeps only in-frame clones and is missing some. The data show 110,000 to 150,000 clones, around 86% seen once. The sequencing input was peripheral blood. Receptors originate from a woman older than 75 with acute or convalescent COVID-19.

This chain joins TRBV30 and TRBJ1-1, with D hard to call. Trimming removed 2 bases from V and 11 bases from J, with 15 bases in between. CDR3 length equals 12 residues. CDR1 and CDR2 (germline): GTSNPN, SVGIG (reference sequence). The DNA of the CDR3 is TGTGCCTGGAGTTCATCCGAGACTCACGCTTTCTTT. Protein sequence: CAWSSSETHAFF.

V usage is TRBV19 and J usage is TRBJ1-2; weak D call: TRBD1 (6 bases). This CDR3 region has 16 residues. V shed 4 bases and J shed 4 bases, with 19 bases lying between them. In germline, CDR1 is LNHDA, CDR2 SQIVND (reference sequence). The CDR3 DNA reads as TGTGCCAGTAGTACCACCTGGGCAGGGGTACCCTATGGCTACACCTTC. Amino acids: CASSTTWAGVPYGYTF. The full variable domain, in which reference TRBV19 and TRBJ1-2 provide the parts outside the CDR3, is DGGITQSPKYLFRKEGQNVTLSCEQNLNHDAMYWYRQDPGQGLRLIYYSQIVNDFQKGDIAEGYSVSREKKESFPLTVTSAQKNPTAFYLCASSTTWAGVPYGYTFGSGTRLTVV.

This clone was picked up a small number of times. The chain uses TRBV7-2 and TRBJ1-1; D remains unclear. The CDR3 is 13 amino acids. V lost 0 bases and J lost 1, with 3 bases in between. Germline V gene sequence: CDR1 SGHTA, CDR2 FQGNSA. The CDR3 DNA reads TGTGCCAGCAGCTTAGCACAGAACACTGAAGCTTTCTTT. It specifies CASSLAQNTEAFF. Full variable domain (rest looked up from reference TRBV7-2 and TRBJ1-1): GAGVSQSPSNKVTEKGKDVELRCDPISGHTALYWYRQSLGQGLEFLIYFQGNSAPDKSGLPSDRFSAERTGGSVSTLTIQRTQQEDSAVYLCASSLAQNTEAFFGQGTRLTVV.

The chain uses TRBV30 and TRBJ2-7; D is possibly TRBD2 (7 bases). CDR1 is GTSNPN and CDR2 is SVGIG in the germline V gene (reference sequence). The CDR3 is 13 amino acids. Trimming removed 5 bases at V and 12 bases at J, with 23 bases between. The CDR3 nucleotides read TGTGCCTGGTCCCGTGGGGGGGCGAGGTCGCCGTACTTC. This codes for CAWSRGGARSPYF.

The table lists this clone with a few counts. V usage is TRBV18 and J usage is TRBJ2-7, with 9 nucleotides matching TRBD1. This CDR3 region has 16 residues. V trimming: 1 base; J trimming: 6 bases; junction bases outside the gene matches: 10. Germline V gene data show CDR1 as KGHSH and CDR2 as LQKENI. CDR3 DNA sequence: TGTGCCAGCTCACCACGGGAGAAGGGACAGGGTGGCGAGCAGTACTTC. Its translation is CASSPREKGQGGEQYF. The full variable domain, its missing parts supplied by reference TRBV18 and TRBJ2-7, is NAGVMQNPRHLVRRRGQEARLRCSPMKGHSHVYWYRQLPEEGLKFMVYLQKENIIDESGMPKERFSAEFPKEGPSILRIQQVVRGDSAAYFCASSPREKGQGGEQYFGPGTRLTVT.

The rearrangement joins TRBV19 to TRBJ1-2; no clear D gene. Trimming took off 5 bases at V and 6 bases at J, with 16 bases between the two ends. CDR3 size: 14 residues. Germline values: CDR1 LNHDA, CDR2 SQIVND (reference sequence). The chain's CDR3 is CASSRAGRMNGYTF. The CDR3 DNA sequence: TGTGCCAGTAGTCGGGCGGGCAGGATGAATGGCTACACCTTC.

The chain uses TRBV9 and TRBJ2-3; D remains ambiguous. The germline V gene encodes CDR1 SGDLS and CDR2 YYNGEE. V gave up 3 bases and J gave up 1 base, with 9 bases separating them. The CDR3 covers 14 residues. In DNA form, the CDR3 reads TGTGCCAGCAGCGGGGCTGACGGCACAGATACGCAGTATTTT. As protein: CASSGADGTDTQYF.

This rearrangement joins TRBV7-2 to TRBJ1-1; 10 positions agree with TRBD1. Germline CDR1 SGHTA, CDR2 FQGNSA. The CDR3 is 18 residues long. The trim removed 5 bases at V and 1 base at J, leaving 13 bases unmatched. The CDR3 sequence is CASSLRGTGAIGNTEAFF. The CDR3 DNA follows: TGTGCCAGCAGCCTCAGAGGGACAGGGGCGATAGGGAACACTGAAGCTTTCTTT.

This clone occurred a few times. The V call is TRBV28, the J call TRBJ1-6, with TRBD1 identical over 9 bases. V shed 8 bases, J shed 8 bases, and the junction held 13 bases outside the gene matches. The germline V gene has CDR1 MDHEN and CDR2 SYDVKM. CDR3 size: 16 residues. As DNA, the CDR3 is TGTGCCAGCTTGGGGGGGACAGGGAGGGTTGATTCACCCCTCCACTTT. Its protein product is CASLGGTGRVDSPLHF.

The chain combines TRBV19 with TRBJ2-5; TRBD1 matches 8 bases. The V segment lost 5 bases and the J segment 1 base; nucleotides outside the gene matches: 6. In germline, CDR1 is LNHDA, CDR2 SQIVND (reference sequence). The CDR3 totals 15 residues. For the CDR3, the DNA is TGTGCCAGTAGTGCATACGGACAGGGCCAAGAGACCCAGTACTTC. Its protein product is CASSAYGQGQETQYF.

The chain joins TRBV6-5 to TRBJ1-2; a possible D gene is TRBD1 (5 bases). CDR3 size: 14 residues. Germline CDR1 reads MNHEY; CDR2 reads SVGAGI. V was cut by 0 bases and J by 8 bases, with 13 bases left in between. In DNA form, the CDR3 reads TGTGCCAGCAGTTACTCAGTAGGGGTTGACGGCTACACCTTC. Protein: CASSYSVGVDGYTF.

V usage is TRBV19 and J usage is TRBJ2-3, with D possibly matching TRBD1 (6 bases). Germline V lookup: CDR1 LNHDA, CDR2 SQIVND (reference sequence). The CDR3 totals 14 residues. V gave up 10 bases and J gave up 0 bases, with 14 bases separating them. CDR3 in amino acids: CATKDSPSTDTQYF. The CDR3 region has the DNA TGTGCCACGAAGGACAGTCCTAGCACAGATACGCAGTATTTT.

This clone has just one count. The chain has TRBV6-5 and TRBJ2-7, with 9 bases fitting TRBD1. The CDR3 is made up of 15 amino acids. V lost 4 bases and J lost 0; bases outside the gene matches: 4. Germline V gives CDR1 MNHEY, CDR2 SVGAGI. The CDR3 bases are TGTGCCAGCAGTTCGTTGACAGGGGGCTCCTACGAGCAGTACTTC. This sequence encodes CASSSLTGGSYEQYF.

This clone was seen a single time. The chain uses TRBV6-5 and TRBJ2-5, with a possible D match to TRBD1 (5 bases). The CDR3 runs to 13 residues. V gave up 6 bases and J gave up 7 bases, with 15 bases separating them. Looked up from germline, CDR1 is MNHEY and CDR2 is SVGAGI. CDR3 sequence: CASSTRAWGTQYF. CDR3 DNA: TGTGCCAGCAGCACCAGGGCCTGGGGGACCCAGTACTTC.

This clone was found a few times. The rearrangement uses TRBV10-3 and TRBJ1-3; 7 bases line up with TRBD1. Germline trimming cut 6 bases from V and 4 bases from J; bases unmatched to any gene: 6. Germline V gene lookup returns CDR1 ENHRY and CDR2 SYGVKD. The CDR3 is 14 amino acids. The CDR3 region has the DNA TGTGCCATCAGCGACAGGGACGTGGGAAACACCATATATTTT. Translated: CAISDRDVGNTIYF.

V usage is TRBV28 and J usage is TRBJ2-1; 9 nucleotides line up with TRBD2. The CDR3 extends over 14 amino acids. After removal of 7 bases from V and 4 bases from J, the junction contained 5 bases not matched to a gene. Germline V gene lookup returns CDR1 MDHEN and CDR2 SYDVKM. CDR3 nucleotide sequence: TGTGCCAGCAACAGCGGGGGGCAATACAATGAGCAGTTCTTC. Encoded protein: CASNSGGQYNEQFF.

This clone has only one observation. J is TRBJ2-3 and V is TRBV27; 9 nucleotides match TRBD2. The ends lost 5 bases at V and 4 bases at J; junction bases unmatched: 10. Germline V gene data show CDR1 as MNHEY and CDR2 as SMNVEV (reference sequence). This CDR3 region has 16 residues. DNA of the CDR3: TGTGCCAGCAGTGTATTTGGCGGGGGGGCTGCAGATACGCAGTATTTT. This translates into CASSVFGGGAADTQYF.

This chain connects TRBV11-2 to TRBJ2-7; D ambiguous. Germline V gives CDR1 SGHAT, CDR2 FQNNGV. Trimming cost V 5 bases and J 4 bases, with 9 bases left between them. This CDR3 spans 12 amino acids. The CDR3 sequence is CASSPQMYEQYF. CDR3 nucleotide sequence: TGTGCCAGCAGCCCACAAATGTACGAGCAGTACTTC. The entire variable domain, with the rest obtained from reference TRBV11-2 and TRBJ2-7, is as follows: EAGVAQSPRYKIIEKRQSVAFWCNPISGHATLYWYQQILGQGPKLLIQFQNNGVVDDSQLPKDRFSAERLKGVDSTLKIQPAKLEDSAVYLCASSPQMYEQYFGPGTRLTVT.

The CDR3 DNA follows: TGTGCCAGCAGCCAAAAAAGGACAGGGGTTACTGAAGCTTTCTTT. This translates into CASSQKRTGVTEAFF. This rearrangement joins TRBV14 to TRBJ1-1; 9 positions agree with TRBD1. The CDR3 has 15 residues. Trimming removed 2 bases from V and 5 bases from J; junction bases left unmatched: 6. CDR1 and CDR2 from the germline V gene are SGHDN and FVKESK.

This clone was seen a single time. The V and J genes are TRBV29-1 and TRBJ1-1; D is unresolved. CDR1 and CDR2 (germline): SQVTM, ANQGSEA. V was cut by 0 bases and J by 3 bases, with 26 bases left in between. The CDR3 is 19 amino acids. CDR3 protein: CSVEDRLLSRFPLYTEAFF. The CDR3 nucleotides are TGCAGCGTTGAAGATCGGTTACTTTCTAGGTTCCCACTTTACACTGAAGCTTTCTTT.

The chain is built from TRBV28 and TRBJ1-3, with TRBD1 identical over 9 bases. CDR1 is MDHEN and CDR2 is SYDVKM in the germline V gene. CDR3 length: 14 residues. Unmatched junction bases numbered 8, after V lost 8 bases and J lost 6 bases. The CDR3 DNA sequence: TGTGCCAGCGAGGGGGACAGGGTAGAAAACACCATATATTTT. Its protein product is CASEGDRVENTIYF.

The chain couples TRBV27 to TRBJ2-3, with 10 positions matching TRBD2. Trimming removed 5 bases from V and 3 bases from J; junction bases left unmatched: 8. Germline values: CDR1 MNHEY, CDR2 SMNVEV (reference sequence). CDR3 length equals 16 residues. CDR3 loop: CASSTQAGGPTDTQYF. The CDR3 DNA is TGTGCCAGCAGTACCCAAGCGGGAGGGCCTACAGATACGCAGTATTTT.

The gene calls are TRBV6-1 and TRBJ2-5; 7 positions agree with TRBD2. The germline V gene encodes CDR1 MNHNS and CDR2 SASEGT. The CDR3 is made up of 15 amino acids. With V trimmed by 7 bases and J by 1 base, 9 bases remained unmatched. The CDR3 here is CASTPGLAAQETQYF. The DNA of the CDR3 is TGTGCCAGCACCCCAGGGCTAGCGGCCCAAGAGACCCAGTACTTC.

This rearrangement joins TRBV28 to TRBJ1-1; tentative D call: TRBD1 (6 bases). The CDR3 has 12 residues. The germline gives CDR1 MDHEN, CDR2 SYDVKM. The V end lost 5 bases, the J end lost 10 bases, and 14 bases lay between the germline ends. The CDR3 bases are TGTGCCAGCAGTCCTCCAGGGGCGACAGCTTTCTTT. As protein: CASSPPGATAFF.

The genes are TRBV19 and TRBJ1-2, with TRBD1 matching over 7 bases. Trimming cost V 0 bases and J 4 bases; bases outside gene matches: 8. The CDR3 runs to 16 residues. The V gene's germline CDR1 is LNHDA and CDR2 SQIVND (reference sequence). CDR3 nucleotide sequence: TGTGCCAGTAGTATAGATCCGACAGGGTCAGGCTATGGCTACACCTTC. Its translation is CASSIDPTGSGYGYTF.

The chain carries TRBV7-2 and TRBJ1-5; D gene uncertain. Germline CDR1 reads SGHTA; CDR2 reads FQGNSA. CDR3 length: 15 residues. V was trimmed by 8 bases and J by 7 bases, leaving 21 bases between them. CDR3 loop: CASGPVGLGVQPQHF. Here the CDR3 DNA reads TGTGCCAGCGGCCCAGTTGGCCTTGGAGTGCAGCCCCAGCATTTT.

The chain is built from TRBV4-2 and TRBJ1-1; the D gene is possibly TRBD1 (6 bases). This CDR3 spans 15 amino acids. Trimming took off 3 bases at V and 5 bases at J, with 16 bases between the two ends. CDR1 is LGHNA, CDR2 YNFKEQ, per germline. The CDR3: CASSQSGHPRTEAFF. DNA for the CDR3: TGTGCCAGCAGCCAGTCGGGACATCCTAGGACTGAAGCTTTCTTT.

CDR3 nucleotide sequence: TGCGCCAGCAGCTTGGCAGGGTTCTACAATGAGCAGTTCTTC. Translated, it gives CASSLAGFYNEQFF. The rearrangement joins TRBV5-1 to TRBJ2-1; maybe TRBD1 (5 bases). Between the trimmed V and J ends, which lost 0 bases and 3 bases, there was a span of 7 bases. This CDR3 spans 14 amino acids. CDR1 and CDR2 (germline): SGHRS, YFSETQ.

The V gene is TRBV2, the J gene TRBJ2-3, with D possibly being TRBD2 (7 bases). V lost 6 bases, J lost 0 bases, and 13 bases lay in between. This CDR3 spans 15 amino acids. CDR1 is SNHLY and CDR2 is FYNNEI in the germline V gene. The CDR3 protein is CASRIRGASTDTQYF. CDR3 sequence (DNA): TGTGCCAGCAGGATACGGGGGGCCAGCACAGATACGCAGTATTTT. The entire variable domain, with the rest obtained from reference TRBV2 and TRBJ2-3, is as follows: EPEVTQTPSHQVTQMGQEVILRCVPISNHLYFYWYRQILGQKVEFLVSFYNNEISEKSEIFDDQFSVERPDGSNFTLKIRSTKLEDSAMYFCASRIRGASTDTQYFGPGTRLTVL.

The chain couples TRBV7-6 to TRBJ2-7, with D possibly being TRBD2 (5 bases). The V end lost 1 base, the J end lost 0 bases, and 19 bases lay between the germline ends. The CDR3 covers 18 residues. Germline assignment: CDR1 SGHVS and CDR2 FNYEAQ. CDR3 nucleotide sequence: TGTGCCAGCAGCTTAGGGACCTTTAGCGCGACGAGCTCCTACGAGCAGTACTTC. Protein: CASSLGTFSATSSYEQYF. Supplemented by reference TRBV7-6 and TRBJ2-7, the full variable domain reads GAGVSQSPRYKVTKRGQDVALRCDPISGHVSLYWYRQALGQGPEFLTYFNYEAQQDKSGLPNDRFSAERPEGSISTLTIQRTEQRDSAMYRCASSLGTFSATSSYEQYFGPGTRLTVT.

In its sample, this clone was seen a few times. The chain recombines TRBV2 with TRBJ1-5; 9 bases are a match to TRBD1. Germline loops: CDR1 SNHLY, CDR2 FYNNEI. The CDR3 is 14 residues long. V lost 8 bases, J lost 5 bases, and 7 bases stayed unmatched. CDR3 sequence: CASVPTGGDQPQHF. As DNA, the CDR3 is TGTGCCAGCGTCCCGACAGGGGGAGATCAGCCCCAGCATTTT.